The source of this TCR beta chain is a study of blood T cell repertoires in COVID-19. The overall study: Sites across the United States, Italy and Spain contributed samples from acute and convalescent COVID-19. The analysed material was cDNA or gDNA that came from T cells, B-cell-depleted T cells, or PBMCs.

How the authors handled the data: Researchers report that nucleated cell counts were estimated from reference gene primer amplification. Generated by immunoSEQ multiplex PCR, the TCRdb table keeps only in-frame clones and is missing some. V and J calls and clone size are as listed in that table; D and trimming were resolved from the DNA. The sample holds 55,000 to 70,000 clones, around 90% seen once. CDR3 length equals 14 residues. V was pared by 2 bases and J by 9 bases, with 9 bases of the junction left unmatched. The germline CDR1 and CDR2 sequences are SGHTA and FQGNSA. The chain combines TRBV7-2 with TRBJ2-7; 8 bases align to TRBD2. This TCR was recovered from a human donor in a cohort sampled during active COVID-19. Material: peripheral blood. CDR3 amino acids: CASSLRNPAGGQYF. DNA of the CDR3: TGTGCCAGCAGCTTAAGGAACCCCGCGGGAGGGCAGTACTTC.